These 7 T cell receptor beta chains came from one sample sequenced in a study of shared clonotypes between healthy human individuals. CD45RO-negative, CCR7-positively selected cells formed the naive CD8 fraction, excluding terminally differentiated effector memory CD45RA+ cells. Clones were sequenced by immunoSEQ multiplex PCR, and TCRdb holds only the in-frame ones, with some missing. The sample gives more than 600,000 clones, around 92% of which show up once; 24% is in the top ten. The sequencing sample was made of naive CD8+ T cells sorted from blood. These TCRs come from a man aged 25-40 years in good health.

In regard to this clone: This CDR3 is also generated by other DNA sequences in the sample. V gene TRBV28 combines with J gene TRBJ2-1; D gene uncertain. V lost 6 bases and J lost 0, with 9 bases in between. This CDR3 has 14 residues. The V gene's germline CDR1 is MDHEN and CDR2 SYDVKM. The CDR3 is CASSPRSSYNEQFF. The CDR3 nucleotides read TGTGCCAGCAGCCCTAGGTCCTCCTACAATGAGCAGTTCTTC. The entire variable domain, with the rest obtained from reference TRBV28 and TRBJ2-1, is as follows: DVKVTQSSRYLVKRTGEKVFLECVQDMDHENMFWYRQDPGLGLRLIYFSYDVKMKEKGDIPEGYSVSREKKERFSLILESASTNQTSMYLCASSPRSSYNEQFFGPGTRLTVL.

The chain joins TRBV7-9 to TRBJ1-1; D not certain. Germline V CDR1 and CDR2: SEHNR, FQNEAQ (reference sequence). The germline V and J ends were trimmed by 5 bases and 1 base, with 11 bases remaining between them. The CDR3 has 14 residues. The CDR3 sequence is CASSLTPPNTEAFF. CDR3 in DNA: TGTGCCAGCAGCCTGACACCCCCGAACACTGAAGCTTTCTTT. The full variable domain, its missing parts supplied by reference TRBV7-9 and TRBJ1-1, is DTGVSQNPRHKITKRGQNVTFRCDPISEHNRLYWYRQTLGQGPEFLTYFQNEAQLEKSRLLSDRFSAERPKGSFSTLEIQRTEQGDSAMYLCASSLTPPNTEAFFGQGTRLTVV.

This chain connects TRBV27 to TRBJ2-7; D gene unclear. This CDR3 is built from 14 residues. CDR1 is MNHEY, CDR2 SMNVEV, per germline (reference sequence). V lost 4 bases and J 3 bases, leaving 13 bases between the germline ends. CDR3 loop: CASSSPGRRYEQYF. The CDR3, as DNA: TGTGCCAGCAGTTCCCCAGGTCGACGCTACGAGCAGTACTTC.

The chain couples TRBV9 to TRBJ1-4; no clear D. The V and J ends lost 3 bases and 8 bases respectively, with 2 bases between them. The CDR3 contains 10 residues. Per the germline V gene, CDR1 is SGDLS and CDR2 is YYNGEE. The CDR3 DNA is TGTGCCAGCAGCGGAGAAAAACTGTTTTTT. As protein: CASSGEKLFF. Complete variable domain (other parts from reference TRBV9 and TRBJ1-4): DSGVTQTPKHLITATGQRVTLRCSPRSGDLSVYWYQQSLDQGLQFLIQYYNGEERAKGNILERFSAQQFPDLHSELNLSSLELGDSALYFCASSGEKLFFGSGTQLSVL.

This chain uses TRBV5-1 with TRBJ1-2; D is uncertain. The CDR3 is 17 amino acids. Deletions cut 4 bases from V and 7 bases from J, with 26 bases between. Germline V CDR1 and CDR2: SGHRS, YFSETQ. The CDR3 bases are TGCGCCAGCAGCCCCATGGACGGGTTCGGAGTAGTAGGTGGCTACACCTTC. This sequence encodes CASSPMDGFGVVGGYTF.

The chain has TRBV11-2 and TRBJ2-7; no reliable D call. The CDR3 is made up of 11 amino acids. The V gene lost 5 bases and the J gene lost 7 bases, with 9 bases spanning the gap. In germline, CDR1 is SGHAT, CDR2 FQNNGV. The CDR3 spells CASSLLREQYF. Written as DNA, the CDR3 is TGTGCCAGCAGCCTCCTCAGGGAGCAGTACTTC. Combining the CDR3 with reference TRBV11-2 and TRBJ2-7 gives the whole variable domain EAGVAQSPRYKIIEKRQSVAFWCNPISGHATLYWYQQILGQGPKLLIQFQNNGVVDDSQLPKDRFSAERLKGVDSTLKIQPAKLEDSAVYLCASSLLREQYFGPGTRLTVT.

In its sample, this clone was seen a few times. CDR3 sequence: CASSLRTGELFF. Written as DNA, the CDR3 is TGTGCCAGCAGCTTACGGACCGGGGAGCTGTTTTTT. The chain carries TRBV13 and TRBJ2-2; D ambiguous. The length of the CDR3 is 12 residues. V gave up 2 bases and J gave up 5 bases, with 3 bases separating them. Germline loops: CDR1 PRHDT, CDR2 FYEKMQ (reference sequence).